Each of the 21 T cell receptor beta chains below was sequenced from the same sample in a study of identical twins. TCRdb used MiXCR to reprocess the 5' RACE reads, holding one entry per CDR3 protein. The sample includes 1.5 million to 2 million distinct CDR3 sequences, around 33% of them seen just once. The sample consisted of cord blood. The receptors derive from a newborn girl in good health.

This clonotype was seen a few times. The V call is TRBV6-6, the J call TRBJ1-1; no clear D. Trimming shortened V by 7 bases and J by 1 base, and 13 bases separated the two germline ends. CDR3 size: 14 residues. Germline CDR1 MNHNY, CDR2 SVGAGI (reference sequence). CDR3 in DNA: TGTGCCAGCAATCCACAGAAAACGAACACTGAAGCTTTCTTT. This codes for CASNPQKTNTEAFF.

The DNA of the CDR3 is TGTGCCAGCAGTGAAGCGTGGTTGGCCACTGAAGCTTTCTTT. It codes for CASSEAWLATEAFF. V gene TRBV6-1 combines with J gene TRBJ1-1; D is ambiguous. Germline lookup yields CDR1 MNHNS and CDR2 SASEGT. The CDR3 length is 14 residues. Trimming stripped 0 bases from V and 4 bases from J, with 9 bases between.

The V and J genes are TRBV20-1 and TRBJ2-5; 8 bases align to TRBD2. The J call could be wrong; TRBJ2-7 is a better fit for the DNA end. Germline assignment: CDR1 DFQATT and CDR2 SNEGSKA (reference sequence). The CDR3 loop spans 14 amino acids. CDR3 bases: TGCAGTGCTACAGCGGGAGTCCCCCCTTACGAGCAGTACTTC. Encoded protein: CSATAGVPPYEQYF.

This sequence joins TRBV3-1 and TRBJ1-4; D is ambiguous. The CDR3 has 17 amino acids. The V gene's germline CDR1 is LGHDT and CDR2 YNNKEL (reference sequence). Trimming left V 1 base short and J 0 bases short, with 12 bases between. The CDR3 DNA sequence: TGTGCCAGCAGCCAAGCATGGTGGGTTGCAACTAATGAAAAACTGTTTTTT. Translating gives CASSQAWWVATNEKLFF.

This clonotype was recorded a few times. The chain is built from TRBV4-1 and TRBJ1-2; D not resolved. This CDR3 region has 13 residues. The V gene lost 0 bases and the J gene lost 5 bases, with 7 bases spanning the gap. The germline V gene has CDR1 MGHRA and CDR2 YSYEKL. In DNA form, the CDR3 reads TGCGCCAGCAGCCAAGATGCGGGGTATGGCTACACCTTC. This gives the protein CASSQDAGYGYTF.

The chain links TRBV10-3 to TRBJ2-1; TRBD2 matches 10 bases. With the DNA end fitting TRBJ2-7 better, the J assignment may be wrong. CDR3 length equals 15 residues. CDR1 and CDR2 (germline): ENHRY, SYGVKD. The CDR3 region is CAISRVAGGNNEQYF. CDR3 in DNA: TGTGCCATCAGTAGGGTAGCGGGGGGTAACAATGAGCAGTACTTC.

The chain couples TRBV6-1 to TRBJ2-4; D is unresolved. Matching the DNA end better, TRBJ2-7 makes the J call doubtful. The CDR3 contains 14 residues. CDR1 is MNHNS, CDR2 SASEGT, per germline. The CDR3 here is CASSELGGNYEQYF. Written as DNA, the CDR3 is TGTGCCAGCAGTGAACTGGGCGGTAACTACGAGCAGTACTTC.

This clonotype was counted a few times. V gene TRBV24-1 combines with J gene TRBJ2-3, with 10 bases identical to TRBD1. The V and J ends lost 3 bases and 2 bases, in that order; junction bases with no gene match: 10. The CDR3 covers 18 residues. Germline V CDR1 and CDR2: KGHDR, SFDVKD. The CDR3 protein is CATSDLGFGTGDTDTQYF. CDR3 nucleotides: TGTGCCACCAGTGATCTTGGATTTGGGACAGGGGACACAGATACGCAGTATTTT.

A few counts support this clonotype. The chain joins TRBV6-2 or TRBV6-3 to TRBJ2-3; D unclear. The CDR3 covers 14 residues. Deletions cut 6 bases from V and 2 bases from J, with 12 bases between. Germline V lookup: CDR1 MNHEY, CDR2 SVGEGT. DNA of the CDR3: TGTGCCAGCAGCCGAGCGAGATACACAGATACGCAGTATTTT. This encodes CASSRARYTDTQYF.

The chain joins TRBV2 to TRBJ2-7; no definite D call. Per germline, CDR1 SNHLY and CDR2 FYNNEI. Trimming took 1 base from V and 7 from J, leaving 20 bases between them. The CDR3 consists of 16 residues. CDR3 loop: CASSEEGAGGYNEQYF. In nucleotides, the CDR3 is TGTGCCAGCAGTGAAGAAGGAGCAGGCGGCTACAATGAGCAGTACTTC.

The chain uses TRBV5-1 and TRBJ2-1, with a possible D match to TRBD2 (6 bases). Between the trimmed V and J ends, which lost 5 bases and 9 bases, there was a span of 27 bases. The CDR3 is 17 amino acids. The germline V gene has CDR1 SGHRS and CDR2 YFSETQ. CDR3 nucleotides: TGCGCCAGCAGTTCCTGCCGGGACTCCTATCTCTGGGGTGAGCAGTTCTTC. Protein: CASSSCRDSYLWGEQFF.

This chain joins TRBV3-1 and TRBJ1-2; TRBD1 is a possible D gene (6 bases). V dropped 3 bases and J dropped 6 bases, with 14 bases sitting between them. This CDR3 spans 14 amino acids. The germline V gene encodes CDR1 LGHDT and CDR2 YNNKEL (reference sequence). The chain's CDR3 is CASSQDSSSNGYTF. The DNA for the CDR3 is TGTGCCAGCAGCCAGGACAGCTCGTCAAATGGCTACACCTTC.

The chain recombines TRBV28 with TRBJ2-3; TRBD2 agrees at 8 bases. Germline V gene lookup returns CDR1 MDHEN and CDR2 SYDVKM. With V trimmed by 6 bases and J by 4 bases, 9 bases remained unmatched. The CDR3 runs to 15 residues. CDR3: CASSTRAGAADTQYF. CDR3 in DNA: TGTGCCAGCAGCACCCGAGCGGGAGCGGCAGATACGCAGTATTTT.

This clonotype has just one count. This chain links TRBV20-1 with TRBJ2-5; the match to TRBD2 covers 11 bases. J gave up 4 bases and V 6 bases, and 7 bases lay outside the gene matches. The germline V gene has CDR1 DFQATT and CDR2 SNEGSKA (reference sequence). The CDR3 consists of 14 residues. The DNA for the CDR3 is TGCAGTGCCCTAGCGGGAGGTCCACGAGAGACCCAGTACTTC. Its translation is CSALAGGPRETQYF.

The chain carries TRBV20-1 and TRBJ2-1, with D possibly being TRBD2 (7 bases). The V and J ends lost 7 bases and 0 bases respectively, with 10 bases between them. The CDR3 sequence is 13 residues long. Germline V gene sequence: CDR1 DFQATT, CDR2 SNEGSKA (reference sequence). The CDR3 loop is CSEGGLSYNEQFF. The CDR3 DNA sequence: TGCAGTGAGGGGGGGCTCTCCTACAATGAGCAGTTCTTC.

This clonotype was picked up a small number of times. This chain joins TRBV6-6 and TRBJ1-2; D ambiguous. This CDR3 comprises 15 residues. The V end was cut by 2 bases, the J end by 0 bases, with 10 bases between. Germline-derived CDR1 and CDR2 are MNHNY and SVGAGI (reference sequence). Here the CDR3 reads CASSYLPAANYGYTF. The CDR3 DNA reads as TGTGCCAGCAGTTACCTTCCAGCCGCTAACTATGGCTACACCTTC.

V usage is TRBV15 and J usage is TRBJ2-3, with D uncertain. Looked up from germline, CDR1 is LNHNV and CDR2 is YYDKDF (reference sequence). V lost 8 bases and J 6 bases, leaving 18 bases between the germline ends. The CDR3 covers 14 residues. In DNA form, the CDR3 reads TGTGCCACCTCCTCTGGTCCTTCAGCGGATACGCAGTATTTT. This encodes CATSSGPSADTQYF.

Ten or more counts support this clonotype. This chain uses TRBV12-3 or TRBV12-4 with TRBJ2-3; D is perhaps TRBD2 (6 bases). The V and J ends lost 5 bases and 0 bases respectively, with 15 bases between them. The CDR3 runs to 16 residues. The CDR3 bases are TGTGCCAGCAGTGCCGGTCTCCGGGGGAGCACAGATACGCAGTATTTT. Its protein product is CASSAGLRGSTDTQYF.

This clonotype was found a few times. V gene TRBV20-1 combines with J gene TRBJ2-1; 9 bases agree with TRBD2. Trimming at V came to 3 bases and at J to 3 bases, leaving 9 bases not matched to a gene. Germline loops: CDR1 DFQATT, CDR2 SNEGSKA (reference sequence). The CDR3 totals 16 residues. CDR3 amino acids: CSARREGLAGYNEQFF. The DNA of the CDR3 is TGCAGTGCTAGGCGGGAGGGGCTAGCGGGCTACAATGAGCAGTTCTTC.

The chain has TRBV19 and TRBJ2-1, with D possibly TRBD1 on 6 matching bases. Germline CDR1 reads LNHDA; CDR2 reads SQIVND (reference sequence). The ends were cut back, 4 bases at V and 4 bases at J, with 8 bases in the middle. This CDR3 comprises 13 residues. This chain's CDR3 is CASSNGQYNEQFF. In DNA form, the CDR3 reads TGTGCCAGTAGTAATGGACAGTACAATGAGCAGTTCTTC. The entire variable domain, with the rest obtained from reference TRBV19 and TRBJ2-1, is as follows: DGGITQSPKYLFRKEGQNVTLSCEQNLNHDAMYWYRQDPGQGLRLIYYSQIVNDFQKGDIAEGYSVSREKKESFPLTVTSAQKNPTAFYLCASSNGQYNEQFFGPGTRLTVL.

This clonotype showed up just a few times. The J gene is TRBJ2-3, the V gene TRBV20-1; D might be TRBD2 (6 bases). Germline V gene data show CDR1 as DFQATT and CDR2 as SNEGSKA (reference sequence). V was cut by 5 bases and J by 2 bases, with 17 bases left in between. CDR3 length: 15 amino acids. CDR3 amino acids: CSAEEGGNPTDTQYF. For the CDR3, the DNA is TGCAGTGCTGAGGAGGGAGGTAATCCCACAGATACGCAGTATTTT.